Below are 20 T cell receptor beta chains sequenced from a single sample in a study of shared clonotypes between healthy human individuals. CD45RO-negative cells were positively selected for CCR7, leaving out terminally differentiated effector memory CD45RA+ cells. Some clones are missing from TCRdb's copy, which holds only in-frame ones; the method was immunoSEQ multiplex PCR. The sample records about 2.1 million clones, roughly 91% being singletons. The sequencing sample was made of naive CD8+ T cells from PBMCs. All receptors derive from a man aged 18 to 29 in good health. Some clones in this sample may be carry-over from other donors' samples.

V and J are TRBV7-8 and TRBJ1-5, with 7 bases fitting TRBD1. V gave up 5 bases and J gave up 4 bases; unmatched junction bases: 11. Germline V CDR1 and CDR2: SGHVS, FQNEAQ. This CDR3 comprises 16 residues. The CDR3 region has the DNA TGTGCCAGCAGCCTAGACCGACAGGGTGGTAATCAGCCCCAGCATTTT. This encodes CASSLDRQGGNQPQHF.

CDR3 protein: CASSSSEGRAETQYF. CDR3 in DNA: TGTGCCAGCTCCTCTTCGGAGGGGCGCGCGGAGACCCAGTACTTC. This chain joins TRBV7-9 and TRBJ2-5, with a tentative D call TRBD2 (6 bases). V lost 8 bases and J 5 bases, leaving 21 bases between the germline ends. Germline V lookup: CDR1 SEHNR, CDR2 FQNEAQ (reference sequence). The CDR3 is 15 residues long.

The chain is built from TRBV28 and TRBJ1-4; D is undetermined. The length of the CDR3 is 16 residues. The germline CDR1 and CDR2 sequences are MDHEN and SYDVKM. With 2 bases removed from V and 0 bases from J, the gap between germline ends came to 10 bases. The CDR3 region is CASSLLAEATNEKLFF. The CDR3 DNA reads as TGTGCCAGCAGTTTACTGGCGGAGGCAACTAATGAAAAACTGTTTTTT. The complete variable domain, with remaining parts taken from reference TRBV28 and TRBJ1-4, reads DVKVTQSSRYLVKRTGEKVFLECVQDMDHENMFWYRQDPGLGLRLIYFSYDVKMKEKGDIPEGYSVSREKKERFSLILESASTNQTSMYLCASSLLAEATNEKLFFGSGTQLSVL.

The genes are TRBV7-6 and TRBJ2-1; TRBD2 agrees at 12 bases. Germline V lookup: CDR1 SGHVS, CDR2 FNYEAQ. V shed 4 bases, J shed 1 base, and the junction held 5 bases outside the gene matches. This CDR3 comprises 17 residues. The CDR3 reads CASSSPTSGSSYNEQFF. The CDR3 DNA reads TGTGCCAGCAGCTCTCCGACTAGCGGGAGTTCCTACAATGAGCAGTTCTTC.

The J gene is TRBJ2-3, the V gene TRBV6-6; 7 nucleotides match TRBD2. Germline V gives CDR1 MNHNY, CDR2 SVGAGI (reference sequence). The CDR3 runs to 14 residues. V dropped 5 bases and J dropped 5; count of bases not matched to a gene: 7. The CDR3 DNA follows: TGTGCCAGCAGTCCTGGTGGCGGGAGAGATACGCAGTATTTT. Its protein is CASSPGGGRDTQYF.

This chain links TRBV27 with TRBJ2-1; 14 nucleotides match TRBD2. The CDR3 consists of 15 residues. The germline gives CDR1 MNHEY, CDR2 SMNVEV (reference sequence). The junction had 2 bases not matched to a gene; V was cut back by 5 bases and J by 5 bases. The CDR3 protein is CASSAGLAGDNEQFF. CDR3 coding DNA: TGTGCCAGCAGTGCGGGACTAGCGGGAGACAATGAGCAGTTCTTC.

As for this clone: Different DNA sequences within this sample yield the same CDR3. The genes are TRBV6-6 and TRBJ2-5, with D perhaps matching TRBD2 (6 bases). The CDR3 extends over 14 amino acids. Germline V gene lookup returns CDR1 MNHNY and CDR2 SVGAGI (reference sequence). The V end lost 0 bases, the J end lost 4 bases, and 9 bases lay between the germline ends. The CDR3 DNA reads as TGTGCCAGCAGTTACTCCCCCGGGGGAGAGACCCAGTACTTC. Its protein product is CASSYSPGGETQYF.

This clone was observed a handful of times. The J gene is TRBJ1-1, the V gene TRBV18; D might be TRBD1 (5 bases). The CDR3 spans 15 residues. V dropped 3 bases and J dropped 5 bases, with 16 bases sitting between them. CDR1 and CDR2 from the germline V gene are KGHSH and LQKENI. CDR3 bases: TGTGCCAGCTCACCTCTACAGGCGAGAGGAACTGAAGCTTTCTTT. Its protein is CASSPLQARGTEAFF.

CDR3 loop: CASSSWSGDTQYF. CDR3 DNA sequence: TGTGCCAGCAGCTCTTGGTCGGGAGATACGCAGTATTTT. The chain has TRBV6-5 and TRBJ2-3; D is uncertain. Per germline, CDR1 MNHEY and CDR2 SVGAGI. Trimming removed 6 bases at V and 5 bases at J, with 12 bases between. The CDR3 runs to 13 residues.

The V and J genes are TRBV12-5 and TRBJ1-2; no clear D. CDR3 length equals 18 residues. V lost 1 base, J lost 3 bases, and 21 bases lay in between. Germline CDR1 and CDR2: LGHNT and FRNRAP. In nucleotides, the CDR3 is TGTGCTAGTGGTTTGGCGGAAGGGCAGTTAGGCACCTACTATGGCTACACCTTC. Translation: CASGLAEGQLGTYYGYTF.

The rearrangement links TRBV7-8 to TRBJ2-1, with TRBD2 matching over 11 bases. This CDR3 is built from 19 residues. Looked up from germline, CDR1 is SGHVS and CDR2 is FQNEAQ. V was clipped by 4 bases and J by 6 bases; unmatched bases: 17. The CDR3 reads CASSSVLAGGLIIFNEQFF. The CDR3 DNA reads as TGTGCCAGCAGCTCCGTCCTAGCGGGAGGCCTTATAATCTTCAATGAGCAGTTCTTC.

The chain couples TRBV28 to TRBJ2-1; TRBD2 is a possible D gene (5 bases). Germline-derived CDR1 and CDR2 are MDHEN and SYDVKM. V lost 2 bases to trimming and J lost 3 bases, with 8 bases between them. The CDR3 sequence is 14 residues long. CDR3 in amino acids: CASSLDGNYNEQFF. The DNA of the CDR3 is TGTGCCAGCAGTTTAGACGGGAACTACAATGAGCAGTTCTTC.

This chain joins TRBV10-3 and TRBJ2-1; TRBD2 might be the D (6 bases). Germline lookup yields CDR1 ENHRY and CDR2 SYGVKD. The V end lost 0 bases, the J end lost 7 bases, and 13 bases lay between the germline ends. The CDR3 runs to 15 residues. For the CDR3, the DNA is TGTGCCATCAGTGAGTCGCCTAGCGCTTTGAATGAGCAGTTCTTC. Encoded protein: CAISESPSALNEQFF.

On this clone: Other DNA sequences in this specimen translate into the identical CDR3. V and J are TRBV28 and TRBJ2-1; a weak D match, TRBD1 (6 bases). In germline, CDR1 is MDHEN, CDR2 SYDVKM. The CDR3 length is 15 residues. V dropped 5 bases and J dropped 0 bases, with 11 bases sitting between them. CDR3 coding DNA: TGTGCCAGCAGTCCTCAGGGGCGCTCCTACAATGAGCAGTTCTTC. This encodes CASSPQGRSYNEQFF. The full variable domain, completed using reference TRBV28 and TRBJ2-1, is DVKVTQSSRYLVKRTGEKVFLECVQDMDHENMFWYRQDPGLGLRLIYFSYDVKMKEKGDIPEGYSVSREKKERFSLILESASTNQTSMYLCASSPQGRSYNEQFFGPGTRLTVL.

The V call is TRBV10-3, the J call TRBJ1-5; no definite D call. Trimming removed 3 bases from V and 0 bases from J, with 6 bases in between. CDR3 size: 14 residues. Germline assignment: CDR1 ENHRY and CDR2 SYGVKD. The CDR3 sequence: CAISEPDSNQPQHF. CDR3 DNA sequence: TGTGCCATCAGTGAACCAGATAGCAATCAGCCCCAGCATTTT.

The chain carries TRBV4-2 and TRBJ2-7, with 8 bases aligning to TRBD2. Germline V gene sequence: CDR1 LGHNA, CDR2 YNFKEQ. With V trimmed by 0 bases and J by 4 bases, 5 bases remained unmatched. This CDR3 region has 15 residues. CDR3: CASSQEGGRLYEQYF. CDR3 DNA: TGTGCCAGCAGCCAAGAGGGCGGGAGGCTTTACGAGCAGTACTTC.

The rearrangement links TRBV5-5 to TRBJ2-1, with D perhaps TRBD2 (6 bases). V was cut by 2 bases and J by 8 bases, with 14 bases left in between. The V gene's germline CDR1 is SGHKS and CDR2 YYEKEE (reference sequence). The CDR3 runs to 14 residues. The CDR3 DNA reads as TGTGCCAGCAGCTTAGAGGGAAGGAGGGATGAGCAGTTCTTC. As protein: CASSLEGRRDEQFF.

V and J are TRBV5-6 and TRBJ2-7; no clear D gene. The germline gives CDR1 SGHDT, CDR2 YYEEEE. V lost 0 bases and J lost 3, with 10 bases in between. This CDR3 is 14 amino acids long. CDR3 region: CASSLEASLYEQYF. The DNA of the CDR3 is TGTGCCAGCAGCTTGGAGGCTTCTCTCTACGAGCAGTACTTC.

The chain uses TRBV29-1 and TRBJ2-1; the D gene is possibly TRBD1 (5 bases). V was cut by 3 bases and J by 9 bases, with 12 bases left in between. CDR3 length: 12 amino acids. Germline lookup yields CDR1 SQVTM and CDR2 ANQGSEA. The CDR3 region has the DNA TGCAGCGTTGAGGGGCGAGTCAGTGAGCAGTTCTTC. Its translation is CSVEGRVSEQFF.

The chain carries TRBV5-8 and TRBJ1-4; D ambiguous. CDR1 is SGHTS, CDR2 YDEGEE, per germline. The CDR3 is 16 amino acids. Trimming stripped 0 bases from V and 4 bases from J, with 13 bases between. Here the CDR3 DNA reads TGTGCCAGCAGCTTGGGTTTGGCGACTTTTAATGAAAAACTGTTTTTT. This gives the protein CASSLGLATFNEKLFF.